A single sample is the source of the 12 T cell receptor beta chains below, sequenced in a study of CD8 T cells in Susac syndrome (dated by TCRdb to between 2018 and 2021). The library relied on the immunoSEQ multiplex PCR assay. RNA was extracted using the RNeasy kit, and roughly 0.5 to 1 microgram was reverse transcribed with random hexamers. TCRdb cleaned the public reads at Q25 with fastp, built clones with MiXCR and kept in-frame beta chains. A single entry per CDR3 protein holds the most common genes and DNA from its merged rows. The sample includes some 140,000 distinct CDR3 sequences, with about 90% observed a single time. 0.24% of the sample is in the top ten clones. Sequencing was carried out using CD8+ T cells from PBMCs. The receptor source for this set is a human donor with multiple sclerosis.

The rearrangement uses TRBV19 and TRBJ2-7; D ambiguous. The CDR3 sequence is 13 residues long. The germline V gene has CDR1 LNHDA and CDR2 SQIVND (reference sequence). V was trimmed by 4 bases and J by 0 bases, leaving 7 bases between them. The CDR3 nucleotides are TGTGCCAGTAGTACCGGCCTCTCCTACGAGCAGTACTTC. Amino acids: CASSTGLSYEQYF.

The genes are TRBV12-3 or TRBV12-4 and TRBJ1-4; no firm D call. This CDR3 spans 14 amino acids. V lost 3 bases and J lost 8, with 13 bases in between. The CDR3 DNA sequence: TGTGCCAGCAGTTTTCGTCCGGGAACCGAAAAACTGTTTTTT. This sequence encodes CASSFRPGTEKLFF.

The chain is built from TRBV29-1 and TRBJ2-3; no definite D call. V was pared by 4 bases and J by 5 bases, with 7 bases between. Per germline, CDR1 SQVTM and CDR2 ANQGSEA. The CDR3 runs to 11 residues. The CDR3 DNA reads TGCAGCGTTGGCCCCTTAGATACGCAGTATTTT. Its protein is CSVGPLDTQYF.

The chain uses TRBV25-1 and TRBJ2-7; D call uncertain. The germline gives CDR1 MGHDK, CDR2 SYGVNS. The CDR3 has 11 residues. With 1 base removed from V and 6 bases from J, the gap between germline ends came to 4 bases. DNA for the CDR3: TGTGCCAGCAGTGAATCGCTCGAGCAGTACTTC. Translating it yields CASSESLEQYF.

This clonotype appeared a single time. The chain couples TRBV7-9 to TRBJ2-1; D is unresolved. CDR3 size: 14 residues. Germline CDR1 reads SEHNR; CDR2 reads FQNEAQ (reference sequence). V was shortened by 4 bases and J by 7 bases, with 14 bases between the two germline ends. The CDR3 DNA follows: TGTGCCAGCAGCTCTCCTCTCCAATGGAATGAGCAGTTCTTC. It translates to CASSSPLQWNEQFF.

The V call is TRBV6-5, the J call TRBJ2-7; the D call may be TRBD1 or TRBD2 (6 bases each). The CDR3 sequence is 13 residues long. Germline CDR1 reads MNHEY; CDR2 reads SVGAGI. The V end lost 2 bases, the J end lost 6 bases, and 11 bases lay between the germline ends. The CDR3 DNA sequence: TGTGCCAGCAGTTACGGCAGGGGAGGCGAGCAGTACTTC. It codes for CASSYGRGGEQYF.

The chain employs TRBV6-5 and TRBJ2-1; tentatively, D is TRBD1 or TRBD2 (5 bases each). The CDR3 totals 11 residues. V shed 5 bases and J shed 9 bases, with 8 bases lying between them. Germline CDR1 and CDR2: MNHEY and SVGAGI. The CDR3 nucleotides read TGTGCCAGCAGTCAGGGAGCTGAGCAGTTCTTC. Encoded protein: CASSQGAEQFF.

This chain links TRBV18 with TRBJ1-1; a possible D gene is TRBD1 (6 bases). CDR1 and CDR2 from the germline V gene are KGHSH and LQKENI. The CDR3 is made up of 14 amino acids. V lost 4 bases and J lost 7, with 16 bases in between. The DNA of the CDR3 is TGTGCCAGCTCACAAGGGACAACCTACATTGAAGCTTTCTTT. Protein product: CASSQGTTYIEAFF.

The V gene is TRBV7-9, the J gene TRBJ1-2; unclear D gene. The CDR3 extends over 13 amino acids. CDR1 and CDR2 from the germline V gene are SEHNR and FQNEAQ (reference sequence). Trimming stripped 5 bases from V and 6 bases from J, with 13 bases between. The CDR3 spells CASSPDVWDGYTF. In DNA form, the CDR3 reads TGTGCCAGCAGCCCAGACGTGTGGGATGGCTACACCTTC.

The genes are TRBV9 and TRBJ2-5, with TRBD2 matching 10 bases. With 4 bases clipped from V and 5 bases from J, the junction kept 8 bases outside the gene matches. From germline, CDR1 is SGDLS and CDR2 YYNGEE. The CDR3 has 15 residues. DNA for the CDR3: TGTGCCAGCAGCCCCGGGACTAGCGCGGGGGAGACCCAGTACTTC. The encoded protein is CASSPGTSAGETQYF.

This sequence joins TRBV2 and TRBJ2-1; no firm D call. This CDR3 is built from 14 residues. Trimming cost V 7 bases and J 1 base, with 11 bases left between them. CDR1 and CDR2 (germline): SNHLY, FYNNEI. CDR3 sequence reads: CASNEGRSYNEQFF. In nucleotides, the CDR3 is TGTGCCAGCAACGAAGGGCGGTCCTACAATGAGCAGTTCTTC.

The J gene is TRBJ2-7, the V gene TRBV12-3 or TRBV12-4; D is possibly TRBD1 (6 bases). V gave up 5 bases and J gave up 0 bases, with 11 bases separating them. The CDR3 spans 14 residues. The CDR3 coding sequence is TGTGCCAGCAGTCTAGGGGGTTTCTCCTACGAGCAGTACTTC. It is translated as CASSLGGFSYEQYF.